What follows are 18 T cell receptor beta chains derived from one specimen sequenced in a study of human T cells and chemical hapten exposure (dated by TCRdb to the early 2020s). Library preparation was by RACE. TCRdb names NextSeq 500 as the instrument used. TCRdb itself trimmed the public reads at Q25 with fastp, ran MiXCR and retained productive beta chains. When rows share a CDR3 protein, they turn into one entry using the most common DNA and genes. Within this sample are about 180,000 distinct CDR3 sequences, with roughly 30% of them counted one time only. The ten largest clonotypes hold less than 3% of the sample. Per the publication, the time point label means: pre-sensitization, week 0. The sample's treatment or condition label, in plain terms: therapeutic diphenylcyclopropenone sensitization with weekly scalp DPC. This specimen was whole blood, taken in connection with sensitization to the hapten diphenylcyclopropenone (DPC). The origin of the receptors is a young woman with alopecia areata. Some clones in this sample may be carry-over from other donors' samples.

The chain joins TRBV14 to TRBJ1-2; D is perhaps TRBD1 (6 bases). Trimming took off 4 bases at V and 0 bases at J, with 9 bases between the two ends. Germline V gene data show CDR1 as SGHDN and CDR2 as FVKESK. The CDR3 spans 14 residues. The CDR3 sequence: CASSPQGPNYGYTF. The CDR3 DNA reads as TGTGCCAGCAGCCCACAGGGACCTAACTATGGCTACACCTTC.

This clonotype has a handful of counts. This chain joins TRBV29-1 and TRBJ2-3, with D possibly being TRBD2 (6 bases). The CDR3 loop spans 12 amino acids. The V end lost 3 bases, the J end lost 3 bases, and 7 bases lay between the germline ends. Per the germline V gene, CDR1 is SQVTM and CDR2 is ANQGSEA. CDR3 coding DNA: TGCAGCGTTGAGGGGGGTACAGATACGCAGTATTTT. It yields the protein CSVEGGTDTQYF.

V gene TRBV5-1 combines with J gene TRBJ1-4; TRBD1 might be the D (5 bases). This CDR3 has 13 residues. Trimming took 0 bases from V and 6 from J, leaving 6 bases between them. From germline, CDR1 is SGHRS and CDR2 YFSETQ. The CDR3: CASSLGGDEKLFF. The CDR3, as DNA: TGCGCCAGCAGCTTGGGAGGGGATGAAAAACTGTTTTTT.

This chain uses TRBV28 with TRBJ2-1; the match to TRBD2 covers 8 bases. This CDR3 is 16 amino acids long. Germline CDR1 reads MDHEN; CDR2 reads SYDVKM. Trimming took 8 bases from V and 0 from J; bases not matched to a gene: 9. The CDR3 sequence: CASQGGGTSSYNEQFF. In nucleotides, the CDR3 is TGTGCCAGCCAAGGGGGGGGGACTAGCTCCTACAATGAGCAGTTCTTC.

The chain recombines TRBV2 with TRBJ2-2; no clear D gene. Germline CDR1 reads SNHLY; CDR2 reads FYNNEI. CDR3 size: 15 residues. The V gene lost 10 bases and the J gene lost 5 bases, with 20 bases spanning the gap. CDR3 nucleotide sequence: TGTGCCATCGCCCCCGTAGCCGCAAGGACCGGGGAGCTGTTTTTT. Amino acids: CAIAPVAARTGELFF. Drawing the rest from reference TRBV2 and TRBJ2-2, the complete variable domain is EPEVTQTPSHQVTQMGQEVILRCVPISNHLYFYWYRQILGQKVEFLVSFYNNEISEKSEIFDDQFSVERPDGSNFTLKIRSTKLEDSAMYFCAIAPVAARTGELFFGEGSRLTVL.

The chain combines TRBV9 with TRBJ2-2; D not certain. CDR1 SGDLS and CDR2 YYNGEE come from the germline V gene. CDR3 length: 12 residues. V shed 1 base and J shed 7 bases, with 5 bases lying between them. The CDR3 spells CASSVRHGELFF. DNA for the CDR3: TGTGCCAGCAGCGTAAGGCACGGGGAGCTGTTTTTT.

This clonotype was found a few times. In DNA form, the CDR3 reads TGCAGTGCTAGAGATCTCGGCACAGACGGCGAAAAACTGTTTTTT. As protein: CSARDLGTDGEKLFF. V is TRBV20-1 and J is TRBJ1-4; D gene uncertain. This CDR3 region has 15 residues. V was clipped by 0 bases and J by 8 bases, with 16 bases between them. Looked up from germline, CDR1 is DFQATT and CDR2 is SNEGSKA (reference sequence).

The chain has TRBV5-1 and TRBJ1-1; possible D gene TRBD1, 5 bases. This CDR3 is built from 15 residues. Germline V lookup: CDR1 SGHRS, CDR2 YFSETQ. Trimming removed 4 bases at V and 2 bases at J, with 15 bases between. The CDR3 DNA is TGCGCCAGCAGCATAGCTCCCGGGACCAACACTGAAGCTTTCTTT. Its translation: CASSIAPGTNTEAFF.

This clonotype has just a few counts. The J gene is TRBJ1-1, the V gene TRBV7-9; no reliable D call. The CDR3 covers 13 residues. The germline V gene has CDR1 SEHNR and CDR2 FQNEAQ (reference sequence). V lost 2 bases, J lost 7 bases, and 11 bases lay in between. The CDR3 sequence is CASSLSSGIEAFF. Here the CDR3 DNA reads TGTGCCAGCAGCTTATCGTCGGGGATTGAAGCTTTCTTT.

This chain uses TRBV2 with TRBJ1-2; TRBD1 is a possible D gene (5 bases). The CDR3 is 13 amino acids. CDR1 is SNHLY and CDR2 is FYNNEI in the germline V gene. V was pared by 7 bases and J by 1 base, with 10 bases between. This CDR3 reads CASTEQVNYGYTF. The CDR3 nucleotides read TGTGCCAGCACGGAACAGGTTAACTATGGCTACACCTTC. Complete variable domain (other parts from reference TRBV2 and TRBJ1-2): EPEVTQTPSHQVTQMGQEVILRCVPISNHLYFYWYRQILGQKVEFLVSFYNNEISEKSEIFDDQFSVERPDGSNFTLKIRSTKLEDSAMYFCASTEQVNYGYTFGSGTRLTVV.

J is TRBJ1-5 and V is TRBV29-1; D is unclear. The CDR3 length is 13 residues. V lost 6 bases and J lost 4, with 13 bases in between. Germline CDR1 is SQVTM and CDR2 is ANQGSEA. The CDR3, as DNA: TGCAGCGTGGCTGACGACGGTAATCAGCCCCAGCATTTT. Translation: CSVADDGNQPQHF. Full variable domain (missing parts from reference TRBV29-1 and TRBJ1-5): SAVISQKPSRDICQRGTSLTIQCQVDSQVTMMFWYRQQPGQSLTLIATANQGSEATYESGFVIDKFPISRPNLTFSTLTVSNMSPEDSSIYLCSVADDGNQPQHFGDGTRLSIL.

The CDR3 is CASSLPLAGVDEQFF. As DNA, the CDR3 is TGCGCCAGCAGCTTGCCTCTAGCGGGAGTTGATGAGCAGTTCTTC. This sequence joins TRBV5-1 and TRBJ2-1, with 10 bases that match TRBD2. The CDR3 is 15 residues long. V lost 1 base to trimming and J lost 8 bases; unmatched junction nucleotides: 6. Per the germline V gene, CDR1 is SGHRS and CDR2 is YFSETQ. The variable domain in full, completed from reference TRBV5-1 and TRBJ2-1, reads KAGVTQTPRYLIKTRGQQVTLSCSPISGHRSVSWYQQTPGQGLQFLFEYFSETQRNKGNFPGRFSGRQFSNSRSEMNVSTLELGDSALYLCASSLPLAGVDEQFFGPGTRLTVL.

The rearrangement uses TRBV28 and TRBJ1-5; 11 nucleotides match TRBD1. Trimming at V came to 6 bases and at J to 2 bases, leaving 6 bases not matched to a gene. CDR1 is MDHEN and CDR2 is SYDVKM in the germline V gene. This CDR3 spans 16 amino acids. The CDR3 loop reads CASSRDRGNGNQPQHF. DNA for the CDR3: TGTGCCAGCAGCCGGGACAGGGGGAACGGCAATCAGCCCCAGCATTTT.

The chain uses TRBV20-1 and TRBJ2-1; 10 bases agree with TRBD2. The V and J ends lost 3 bases and 8 bases, in that order; junction bases with no gene match: 13. Per germline, CDR1 DFQATT and CDR2 SNEGSKA (reference sequence). This CDR3 is 16 amino acids long. CDR3 loop: CSASPWASGRSDEQFF. The CDR3 nucleotides are TGCAGTGCTAGCCCTTGGGCTAGCGGGAGATCCGATGAGCAGTTCTTC.

This clonotype was counted between two and nine times. The rearrangement uses TRBV29-1 and TRBJ2-1; a possible D gene is TRBD1 (6 bases). The CDR3 is 11 residues long. The V end lost 8 bases, the J end lost 9 bases, and 14 bases lay between the germline ends. Looked up from germline, CDR1 is SQVTM and CDR2 is ANQGSEA. The CDR3: CSTRQDGEQFF. The CDR3 nucleotides read TGCAGCACTCGACAGGACGGTGAGCAGTTCTTC.

This clonotype was detected only a few times. The chain couples TRBV20-1 to TRBJ1-4, with D maybe TRBD1 (6 bases). The germline CDR1 and CDR2 sequences are DFQATT and SNEGSKA (reference sequence). The CDR3 runs 17 residues. The V gene lost 1 base and the J gene lost 7 bases, with 22 bases spanning the gap. The CDR3 nucleotides are TGCAGTGCTAGAGCTCGCGGGACAAACCTGTGGGGTGAAAAACTGTTTTTT. Translating gives CSARARGTNLWGEKLFF.

This clonotype has just a few counts. The chain uses TRBV10-3 and TRBJ2-5, with D unclear. There are 13 residues in the CDR3. V lost 0 bases and J lost 3, with 5 bases in between. Per germline, CDR1 ENHRY and CDR2 SYGVKD. CDR3 nucleotide sequence: TGTGCCATCAGTGAGTCAGGGAAAGAGACCCAGTACTTC. Its protein is CAISESGKETQYF.

This clonotype was observed a few times. The chain recombines TRBV6-2 or TRBV6-3 with TRBJ1-5; 9 bases fit TRBD1. V trimming: 10 bases; J trimming: 9 bases; junction bases outside the gene matches: 13. The CDR3 runs 14 residues. The germline V gene has CDR1 MNHEY and CDR2 SVGEGT. The CDR3 here is CANSMTGGGTPQHF. The CDR3, as DNA: TGTGCCAACTCTATGACAGGGGGGGGTACGCCCCAGCATTTT.